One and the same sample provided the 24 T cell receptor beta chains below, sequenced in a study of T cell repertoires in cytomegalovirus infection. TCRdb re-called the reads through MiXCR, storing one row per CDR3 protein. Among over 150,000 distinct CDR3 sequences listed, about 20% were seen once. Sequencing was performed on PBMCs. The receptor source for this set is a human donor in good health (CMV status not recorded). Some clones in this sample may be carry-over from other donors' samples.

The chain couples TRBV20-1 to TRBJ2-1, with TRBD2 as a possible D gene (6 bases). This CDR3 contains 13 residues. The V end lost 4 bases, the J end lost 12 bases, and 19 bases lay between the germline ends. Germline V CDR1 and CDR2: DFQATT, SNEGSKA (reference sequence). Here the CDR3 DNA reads TGCAGTGCTATCCGGACTAACGAAAACGGGCAGTTCTTC. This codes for CSAIRTNENGQFF.

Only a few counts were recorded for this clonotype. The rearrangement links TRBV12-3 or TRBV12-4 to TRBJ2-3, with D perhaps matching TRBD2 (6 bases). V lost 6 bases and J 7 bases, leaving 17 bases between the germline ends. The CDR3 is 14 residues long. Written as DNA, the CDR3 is TGTGCCAGCAGCCAGCGGGCACGGTTACATACGCAGTATTTT. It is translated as CASSQRARLHTQYF.

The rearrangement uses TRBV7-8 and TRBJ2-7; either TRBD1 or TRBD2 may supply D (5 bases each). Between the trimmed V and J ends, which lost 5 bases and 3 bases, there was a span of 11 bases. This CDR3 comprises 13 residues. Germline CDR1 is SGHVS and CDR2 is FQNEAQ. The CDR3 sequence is CASSRDGNYEQYF. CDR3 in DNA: TGTGCCAGCAGCAGGGACGGGAACTACGAGCAGTACTTC.

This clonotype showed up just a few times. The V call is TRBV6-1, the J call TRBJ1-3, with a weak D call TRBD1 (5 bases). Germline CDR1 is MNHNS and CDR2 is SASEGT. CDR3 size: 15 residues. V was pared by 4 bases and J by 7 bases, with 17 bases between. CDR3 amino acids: CASSARDGRTNTIYF. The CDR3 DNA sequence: TGTGCCAGCAGTGCCCGGGACGGCCGCACCAACACCATATATTTT.

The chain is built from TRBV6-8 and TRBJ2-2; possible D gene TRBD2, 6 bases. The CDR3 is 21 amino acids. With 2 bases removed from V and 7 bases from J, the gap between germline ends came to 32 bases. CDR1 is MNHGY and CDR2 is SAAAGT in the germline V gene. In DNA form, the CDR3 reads TGTGCCAGCAGTTACGGTCGTCAGCGACAACTCGGAGGGCTGGCCTACGGGGAGCTGTTTTTT. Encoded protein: CASSYGRQRQLGGLAYGELFF.

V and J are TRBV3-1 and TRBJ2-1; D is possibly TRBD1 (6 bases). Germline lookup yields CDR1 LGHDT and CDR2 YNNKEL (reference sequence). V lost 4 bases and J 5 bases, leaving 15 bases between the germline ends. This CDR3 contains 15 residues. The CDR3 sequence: CASSLRWGRNNEQFF. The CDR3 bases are TGTGCCAGCAGCCTCCGCTGGGGGCGCAACAATGAGCAGTTCTTC.

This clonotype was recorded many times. The CDR3 sequence: CASSYQTEAFF. Written as DNA, the CDR3 is TGTGCCAGCAGTTATCAAACTGAAGCTTTCTTT. The gene calls are TRBV28 and TRBJ1-1; D remains ambiguous. The germline CDR1 and CDR2 sequences are MDHEN and SYDVKM. The CDR3 has 11 residues. Trimming stripped 4 bases from V and 5 bases from J, with 5 bases between.

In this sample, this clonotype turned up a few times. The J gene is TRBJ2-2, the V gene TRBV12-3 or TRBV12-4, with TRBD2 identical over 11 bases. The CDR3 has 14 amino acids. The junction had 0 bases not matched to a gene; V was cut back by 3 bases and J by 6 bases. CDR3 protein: CASSLGLAAGELFF. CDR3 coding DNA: TGTGCCAGCAGTTTGGGACTAGCGGCCGGGGAGCTGTTTTTT.

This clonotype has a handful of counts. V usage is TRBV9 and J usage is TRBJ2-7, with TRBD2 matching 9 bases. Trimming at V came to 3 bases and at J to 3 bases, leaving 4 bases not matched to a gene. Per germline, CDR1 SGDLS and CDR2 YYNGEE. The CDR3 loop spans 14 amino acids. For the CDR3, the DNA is TGTGCCAGCAGCGCGACTAGCGGAAACTACGAGCAGTACTTC. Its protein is CASSATSGNYEQYF.

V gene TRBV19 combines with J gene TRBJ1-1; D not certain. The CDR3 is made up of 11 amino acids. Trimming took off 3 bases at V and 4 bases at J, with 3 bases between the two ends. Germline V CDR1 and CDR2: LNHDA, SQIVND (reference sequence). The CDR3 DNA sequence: TGTGCCAGTAGTATGGGCACTGAAGCTTTCTTT. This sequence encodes CASSMGTEAFF.

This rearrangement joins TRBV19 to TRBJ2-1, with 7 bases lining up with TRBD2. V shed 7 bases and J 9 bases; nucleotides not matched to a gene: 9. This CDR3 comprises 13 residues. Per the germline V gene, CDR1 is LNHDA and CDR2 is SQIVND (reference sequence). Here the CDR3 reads CASKVGGGLEQFF. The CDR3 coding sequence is TGTGCCAGTAAAGTAGGCGGGGGACTTGAGCAGTTCTTC.

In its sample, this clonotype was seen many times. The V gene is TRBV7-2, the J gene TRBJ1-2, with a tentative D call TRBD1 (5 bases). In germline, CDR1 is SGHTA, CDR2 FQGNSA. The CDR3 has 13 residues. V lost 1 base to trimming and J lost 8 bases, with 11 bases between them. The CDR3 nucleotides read TGTGCCAGCAGCTTAGGCGGGGCTAGGGGCTACACCTTC. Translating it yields CASSLGGARGYTF.

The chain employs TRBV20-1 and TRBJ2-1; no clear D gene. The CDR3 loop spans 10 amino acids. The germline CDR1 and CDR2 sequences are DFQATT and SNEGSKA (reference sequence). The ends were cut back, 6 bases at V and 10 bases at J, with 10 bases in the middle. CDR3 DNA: TGCAGTGCCCTAGGCGACGAGCAGTTCTTC. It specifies CSALGDEQFF.

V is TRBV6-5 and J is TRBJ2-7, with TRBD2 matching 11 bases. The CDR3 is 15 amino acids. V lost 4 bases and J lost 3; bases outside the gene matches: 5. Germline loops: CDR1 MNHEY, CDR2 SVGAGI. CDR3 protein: CASSFGTSGYYEQYF. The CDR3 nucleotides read TGTGCCAGCAGTTTCGGGACTAGCGGCTACTACGAGCAGTACTTC.

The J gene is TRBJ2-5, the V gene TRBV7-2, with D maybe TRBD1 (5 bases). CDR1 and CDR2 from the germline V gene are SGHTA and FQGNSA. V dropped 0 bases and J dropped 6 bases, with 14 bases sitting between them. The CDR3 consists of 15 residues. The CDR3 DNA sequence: TGTGCCAGCAGCTTAGCGTGGCAGGGAACACAGACCCAGTACTTC. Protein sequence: CASSLAWQGTQTQYF.

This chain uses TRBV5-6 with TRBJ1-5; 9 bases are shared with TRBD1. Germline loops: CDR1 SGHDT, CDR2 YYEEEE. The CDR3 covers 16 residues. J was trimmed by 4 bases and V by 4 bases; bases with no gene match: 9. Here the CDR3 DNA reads TGTGCCAGCAGCCATTGGACAGGGGACGGAAATCAGCCCCAGCATTTT. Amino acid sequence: CASSHWTGDGNQPQHF.

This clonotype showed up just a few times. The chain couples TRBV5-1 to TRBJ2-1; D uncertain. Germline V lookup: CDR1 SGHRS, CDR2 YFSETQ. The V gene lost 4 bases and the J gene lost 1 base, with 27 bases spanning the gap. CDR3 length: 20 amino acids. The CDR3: CASSILSRTFPSDSYNEQFF. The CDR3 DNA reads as TGCGCCAGCAGCATACTAAGCCGCACCTTCCCCTCGGATTCCTACAATGAGCAGTTCTTC.

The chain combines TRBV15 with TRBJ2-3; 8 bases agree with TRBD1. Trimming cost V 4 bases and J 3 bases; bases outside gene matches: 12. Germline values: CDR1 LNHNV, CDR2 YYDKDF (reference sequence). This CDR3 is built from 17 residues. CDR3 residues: CATSNTPQGVGTDTQYF. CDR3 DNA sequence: TGTGCCACCAGCAACACCCCACAGGGGGTGGGTACAGATACGCAGTATTTT.

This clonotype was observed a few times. As DNA, the CDR3 is TGCAGCACAAGAGAGGTCCGGTCTTCTCTCAAACCCTACAATGAGCAGTTCTTC. Translation gives CSTREVRSSLKPYNEQFF. This sequence joins TRBV29-1 and TRBJ2-1; D is undetermined. Germline assignment: CDR1 SQVTM and CDR2 ANQGSEA. The CDR3 has 18 amino acids. V lost 8 bases and J lost 2, with 28 bases in between.

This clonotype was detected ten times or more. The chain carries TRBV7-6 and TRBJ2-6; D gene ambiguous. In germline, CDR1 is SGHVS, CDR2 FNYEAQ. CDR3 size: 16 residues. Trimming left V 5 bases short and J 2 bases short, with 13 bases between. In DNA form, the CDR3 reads TGTGCCAGCAGCCGACCCCCTGGGGCTGGGGCCAACGTCCTGACTTTC. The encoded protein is CASSRPPGAGANVLTF.

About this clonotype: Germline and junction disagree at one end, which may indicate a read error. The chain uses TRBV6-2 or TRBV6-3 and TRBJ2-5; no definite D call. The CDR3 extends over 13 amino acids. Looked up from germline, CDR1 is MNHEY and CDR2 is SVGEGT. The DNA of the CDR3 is TGTGCCAGCAGTTACTCGACACAAGGGACCCAGTACTTC. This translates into CASSYSTQGTQYF.

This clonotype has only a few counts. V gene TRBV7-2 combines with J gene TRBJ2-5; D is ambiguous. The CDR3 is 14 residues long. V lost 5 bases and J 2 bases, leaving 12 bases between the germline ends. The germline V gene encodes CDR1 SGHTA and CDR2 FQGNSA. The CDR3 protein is CASSLSPTQETQYF. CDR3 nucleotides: TGTGCCAGCAGCCTATCGCCGACTCAAGAGACCCAGTACTTC.

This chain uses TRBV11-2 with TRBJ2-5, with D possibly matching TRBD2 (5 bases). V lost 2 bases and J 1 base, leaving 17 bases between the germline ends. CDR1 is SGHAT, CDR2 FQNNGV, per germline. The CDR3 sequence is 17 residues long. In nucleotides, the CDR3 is TGTGCCAGCAGCTTACGGGGTGTGAGCTTAGGCCAAGAGACCCAGTACTTC. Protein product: CASSLRGVSLGQETQYF.

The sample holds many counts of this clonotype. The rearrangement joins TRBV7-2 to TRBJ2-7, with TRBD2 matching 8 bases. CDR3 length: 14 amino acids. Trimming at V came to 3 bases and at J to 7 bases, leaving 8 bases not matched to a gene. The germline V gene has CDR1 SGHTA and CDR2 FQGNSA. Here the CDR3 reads CASSFGLATTEQYF. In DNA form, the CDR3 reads TGTGCCAGCAGCTTCGGACTAGCCACTACGGAGCAGTACTTC.